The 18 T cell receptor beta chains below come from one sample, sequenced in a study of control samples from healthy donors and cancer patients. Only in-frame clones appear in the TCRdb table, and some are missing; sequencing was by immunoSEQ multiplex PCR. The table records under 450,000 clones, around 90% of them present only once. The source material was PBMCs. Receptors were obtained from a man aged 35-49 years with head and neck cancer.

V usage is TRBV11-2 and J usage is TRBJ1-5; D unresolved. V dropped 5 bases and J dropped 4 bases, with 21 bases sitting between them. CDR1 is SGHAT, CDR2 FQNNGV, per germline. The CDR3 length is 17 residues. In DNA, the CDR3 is TGTGCCAGCAGCCAATTTGGGATCCCCCCGGGGAATCAGCCCCAGCATTTT. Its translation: CASSQFGIPPGNQPQHF.

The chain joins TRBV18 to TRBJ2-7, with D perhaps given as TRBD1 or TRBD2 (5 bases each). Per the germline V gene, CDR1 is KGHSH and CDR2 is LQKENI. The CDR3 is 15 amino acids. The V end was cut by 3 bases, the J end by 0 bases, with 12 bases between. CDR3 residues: CASSPSGTVSYEQYF. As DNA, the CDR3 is TGTGCCAGCTCACCCTCCGGGACGGTCTCCTACGAGCAGTACTTC.

The CDR3 DNA reads TGTGCCATCAGTGAGTCGGGCAGGGTGGGCACAGATACGCAGTATTTT. It translates to CAISESGRVGTDTQYF. This rearrangement joins TRBV10-3 to TRBJ2-3, with TRBD1 as a possible D gene (5 bases). This CDR3 region has 16 residues. The germline V gene encodes CDR1 ENHRY and CDR2 SYGVKD. The germline V and J ends were trimmed by 0 bases and 1 base, with 11 bases remaining between them.

CDR3 protein: CASSFPGTQNTEAFF. The CDR3 nucleotides are TGTGCCAGCAGTTTTCCTGGGACCCAGAACACTGAAGCTTTCTTT. The chain joins TRBV6-6 to TRBJ1-1; possibly TRBD1 for D (5 bases). V lost 4 bases and J 1 base, leaving 13 bases between the germline ends. The CDR3 has 15 amino acids. Per germline, CDR1 MNHNY and CDR2 SVGAGI (reference sequence).

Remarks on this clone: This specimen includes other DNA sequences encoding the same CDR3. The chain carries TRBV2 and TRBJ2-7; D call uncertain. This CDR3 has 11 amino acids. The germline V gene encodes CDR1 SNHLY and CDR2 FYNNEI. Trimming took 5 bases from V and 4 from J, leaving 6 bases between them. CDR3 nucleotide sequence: TGTGCCAGCAGTCTGTCTTACGAGCAGTACTTC. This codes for CASSLSYEQYF.

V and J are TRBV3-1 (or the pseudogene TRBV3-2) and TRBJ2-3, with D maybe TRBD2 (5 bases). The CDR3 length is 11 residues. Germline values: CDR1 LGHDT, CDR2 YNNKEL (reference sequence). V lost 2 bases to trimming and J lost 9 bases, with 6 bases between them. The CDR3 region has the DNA TGTGCCAGCAGCCAACCGGGGACGCAGTATTTT. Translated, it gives CASSQPGTQYF.

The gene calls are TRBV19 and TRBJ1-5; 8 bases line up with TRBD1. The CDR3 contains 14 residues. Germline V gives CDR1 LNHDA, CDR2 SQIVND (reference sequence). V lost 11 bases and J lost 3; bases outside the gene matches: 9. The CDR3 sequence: CASGQGGVNQPQHF. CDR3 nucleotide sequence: TGTGCCTCCGGACAGGGTGGTGTCAATCAGCCCCAGCATTTT.

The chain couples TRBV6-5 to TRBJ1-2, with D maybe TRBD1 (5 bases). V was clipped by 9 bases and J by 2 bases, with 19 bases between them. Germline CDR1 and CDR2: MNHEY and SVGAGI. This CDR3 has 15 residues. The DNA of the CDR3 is TGTGCCAGTCCGGACTACAGGACCGAGAACTATGGCTACACCTTC. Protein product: CASPDYRTENYGYTF.

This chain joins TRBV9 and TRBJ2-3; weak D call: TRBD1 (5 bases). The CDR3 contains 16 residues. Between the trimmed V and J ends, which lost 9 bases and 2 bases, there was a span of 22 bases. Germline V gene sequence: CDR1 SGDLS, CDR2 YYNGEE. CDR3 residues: CAKGALRHPPTDTQYF. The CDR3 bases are TGTGCCAAAGGGGCTCTAAGGCACCCCCCCACAGATACGCAGTATTTT.

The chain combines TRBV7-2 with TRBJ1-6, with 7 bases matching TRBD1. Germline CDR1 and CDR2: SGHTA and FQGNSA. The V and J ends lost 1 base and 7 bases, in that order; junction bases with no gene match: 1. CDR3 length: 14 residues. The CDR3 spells CASSLEGANSPLHF. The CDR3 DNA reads TGTGCCAGCAGCTTAGAGGGGGCAAATTCACCCCTCCACTTT.

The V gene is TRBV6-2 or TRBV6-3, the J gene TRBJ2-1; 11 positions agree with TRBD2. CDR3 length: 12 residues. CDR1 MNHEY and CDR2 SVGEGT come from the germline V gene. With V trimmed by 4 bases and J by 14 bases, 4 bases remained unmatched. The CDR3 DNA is TGTGCCAGCAGTTCTAGCGGGGGGCGAAAGTTCTTC. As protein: CASSSSGGRKFF.

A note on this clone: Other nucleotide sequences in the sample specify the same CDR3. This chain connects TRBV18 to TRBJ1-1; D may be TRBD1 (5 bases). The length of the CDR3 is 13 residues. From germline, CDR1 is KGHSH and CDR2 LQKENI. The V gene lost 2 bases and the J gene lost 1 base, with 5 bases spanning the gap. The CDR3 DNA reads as TGTGCCAGCTCACCAGGGGGGAACACTGAAGCTTTCTTT. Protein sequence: CASSPGGNTEAFF. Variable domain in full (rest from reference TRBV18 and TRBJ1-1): NAGVMQNPRHLVRRRGQEARLRCSPMKGHSHVYWYRQLPEEGLKFMVYLQKENIIDESGMPKERFSAEFPKEGPSILRIQQVVRGDSAAYFCASSPGGNTEAFFGQGTRLTVV.

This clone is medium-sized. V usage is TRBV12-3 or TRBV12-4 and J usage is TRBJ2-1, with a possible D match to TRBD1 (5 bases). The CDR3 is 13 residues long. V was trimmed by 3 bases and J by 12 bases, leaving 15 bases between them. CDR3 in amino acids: CASSFLTGIGQFF. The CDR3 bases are TGTGCCAGCAGTTTCCTAACAGGAATCGGGCAGTTCTTC.

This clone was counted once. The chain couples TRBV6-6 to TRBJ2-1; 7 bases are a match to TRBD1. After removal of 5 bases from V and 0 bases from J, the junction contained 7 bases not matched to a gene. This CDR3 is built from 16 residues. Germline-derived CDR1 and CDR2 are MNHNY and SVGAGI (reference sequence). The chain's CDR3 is CASSRQTGFSYNEQFF. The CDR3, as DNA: TGTGCCAGCAGTCGACAGACAGGGTTCTCCTACAATGAGCAGTTCTTC.

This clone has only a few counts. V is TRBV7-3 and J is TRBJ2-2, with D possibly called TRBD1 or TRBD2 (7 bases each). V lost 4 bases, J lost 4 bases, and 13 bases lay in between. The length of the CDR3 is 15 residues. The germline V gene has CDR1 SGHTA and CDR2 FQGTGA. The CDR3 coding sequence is TGTGCCAGCAGCTCCAGGGGGGGCGTCACCGGGGAGCTGTTTTTT. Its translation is CASSSRGGVTGELFF.

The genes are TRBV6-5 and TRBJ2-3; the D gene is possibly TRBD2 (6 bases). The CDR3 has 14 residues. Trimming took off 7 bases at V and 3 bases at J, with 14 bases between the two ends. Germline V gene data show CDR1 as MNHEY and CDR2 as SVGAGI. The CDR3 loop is CASMTGRGTDTQYF. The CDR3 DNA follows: TGTGCCAGCATGACGGGACGGGGGACAGATACGCAGTATTTT.

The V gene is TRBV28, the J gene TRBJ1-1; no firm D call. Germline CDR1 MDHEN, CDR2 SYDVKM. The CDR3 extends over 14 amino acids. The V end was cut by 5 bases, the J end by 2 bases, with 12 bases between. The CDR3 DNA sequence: TGTGCCAGCAGTCTAATTAATGCCAACACTGAAGCTTTCTTT. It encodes CASSLINANTEAFF.

DNA of the CDR3: TGTGCCAGCTCACCCCAGACCGGGACAGGGGGTCAGGCCTATGGCTACACCTTC. Translating it yields CASSPQTGTGGQAYGYTF. The chain recombines TRBV18 with TRBJ1-2, with 11 bases fitting TRBD1. This CDR3 spans 18 amino acids. V shed 3 bases, J shed 4 bases, and the junction held 13 bases outside the gene matches. Per germline, CDR1 KGHSH and CDR2 LQKENI.